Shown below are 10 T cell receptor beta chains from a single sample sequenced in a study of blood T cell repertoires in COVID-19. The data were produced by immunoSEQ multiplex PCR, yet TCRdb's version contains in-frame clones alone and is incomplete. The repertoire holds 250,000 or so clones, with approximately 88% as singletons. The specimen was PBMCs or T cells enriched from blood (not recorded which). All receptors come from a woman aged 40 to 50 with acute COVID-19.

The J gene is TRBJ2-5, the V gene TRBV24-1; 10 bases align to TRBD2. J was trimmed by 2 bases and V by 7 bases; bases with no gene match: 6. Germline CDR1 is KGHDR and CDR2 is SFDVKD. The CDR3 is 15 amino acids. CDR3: CATSRTSGYQETQYF. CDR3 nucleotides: TGTGCCACCAGCAGGACTAGCGGATATCAAGAGACCCAGTACTTC.

CDR3 loop: CASSRRENTEAFF. The CDR3 DNA is TGTGCCAGCAGCCGGAGGGAAAACACTGAAGCTTTCTTT. This chain connects TRBV7-9 to TRBJ1-1; D is unresolved. CDR1 and CDR2 from the germline V gene are SEHNR and FQNEAQ (reference sequence). The germline V and J ends were trimmed by 5 bases and 2 bases, with 9 bases remaining between them. This CDR3 spans 13 amino acids.

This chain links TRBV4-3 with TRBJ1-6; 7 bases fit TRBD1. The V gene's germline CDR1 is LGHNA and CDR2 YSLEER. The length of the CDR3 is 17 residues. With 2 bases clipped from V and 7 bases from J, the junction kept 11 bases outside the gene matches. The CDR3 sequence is CASSQNPPGQSNSPLHF. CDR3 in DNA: TGCGCCAGCAGCCAAAACCCTCCGGGACAGTCCAATTCACCCCTCCACTTT.

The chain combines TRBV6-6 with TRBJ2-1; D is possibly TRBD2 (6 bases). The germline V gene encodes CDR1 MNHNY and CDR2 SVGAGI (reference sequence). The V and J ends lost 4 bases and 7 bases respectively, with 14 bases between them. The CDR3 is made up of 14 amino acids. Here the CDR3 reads CASSSGLGGNEQFF. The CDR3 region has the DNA TGTGCCAGCAGTTCCGGACTTGGGGGGAATGAGCAGTTCTTC.

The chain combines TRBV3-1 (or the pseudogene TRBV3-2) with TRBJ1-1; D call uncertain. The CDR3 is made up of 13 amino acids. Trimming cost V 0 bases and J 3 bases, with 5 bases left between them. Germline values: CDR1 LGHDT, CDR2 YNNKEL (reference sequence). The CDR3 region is CASSQERYTEAFF. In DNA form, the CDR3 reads TGTGCCAGCAGCCAAGAACGGTACACTGAAGCTTTCTTT.

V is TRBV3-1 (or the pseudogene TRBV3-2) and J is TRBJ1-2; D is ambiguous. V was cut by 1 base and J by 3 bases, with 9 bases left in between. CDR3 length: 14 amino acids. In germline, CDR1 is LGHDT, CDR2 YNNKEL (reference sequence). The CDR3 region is CASSQGGSHYGYTF. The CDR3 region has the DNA TGTGCCAGCAGCCAAGGCGGATCCCACTATGGCTACACCTTC.

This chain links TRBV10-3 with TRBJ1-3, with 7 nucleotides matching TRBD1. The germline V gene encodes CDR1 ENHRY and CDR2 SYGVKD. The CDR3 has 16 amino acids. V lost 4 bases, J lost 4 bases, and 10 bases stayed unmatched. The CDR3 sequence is CAISAGNQGVGNTIYF. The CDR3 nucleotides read TGTGCCATCAGTGCCGGAAATCAGGGGGTCGGAAACACCATATATTTT.

CDR3 coding DNA: TGTGCCAGCAGCTTAGGGAGGAACCTTGGGAAGAGGGATGGCTACACCTTC. This sequence encodes CASSLGRNLGKRDGYTF. The chain recombines TRBV7-2 with TRBJ1-2, with unresolved D. Germline CDR1 and CDR2: SGHTA and FQGNSA. Trimming shortened V by 1 base and J by 6 bases, and 21 bases separated the two germline ends. The CDR3 contains 17 residues.

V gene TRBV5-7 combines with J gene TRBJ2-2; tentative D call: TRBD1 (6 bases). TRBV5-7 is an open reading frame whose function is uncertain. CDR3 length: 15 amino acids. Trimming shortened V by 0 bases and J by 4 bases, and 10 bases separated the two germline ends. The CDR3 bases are TGTGCCAGCAGCTTGGACAGGGAAGGCACCGGGGAGCTGTTTTTT. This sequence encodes CASSLDREGTGELFF.

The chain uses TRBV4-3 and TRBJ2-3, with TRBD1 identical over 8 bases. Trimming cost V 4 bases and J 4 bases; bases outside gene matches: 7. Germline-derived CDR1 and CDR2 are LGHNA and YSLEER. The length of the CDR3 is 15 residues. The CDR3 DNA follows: TGCGCCAGCAGCCCTCTTCGACAGGGGTCAGATACGCAGTATTTT. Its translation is CASSPLRQGSDTQYF.